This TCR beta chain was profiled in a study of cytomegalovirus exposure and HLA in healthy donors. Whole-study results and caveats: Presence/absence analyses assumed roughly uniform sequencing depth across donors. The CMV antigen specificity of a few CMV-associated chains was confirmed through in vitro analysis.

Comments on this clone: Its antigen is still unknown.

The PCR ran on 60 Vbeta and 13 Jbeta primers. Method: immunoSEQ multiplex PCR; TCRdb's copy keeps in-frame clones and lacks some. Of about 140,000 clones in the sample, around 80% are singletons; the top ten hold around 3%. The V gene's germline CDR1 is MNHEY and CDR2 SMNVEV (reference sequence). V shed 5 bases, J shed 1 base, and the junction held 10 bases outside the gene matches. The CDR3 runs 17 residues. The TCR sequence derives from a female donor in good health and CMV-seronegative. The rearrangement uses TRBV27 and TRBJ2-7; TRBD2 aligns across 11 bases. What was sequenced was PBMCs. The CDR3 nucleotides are TGTGCCAGCAGTCCAGGACTAGCGGGCTGGCCTTCCTACGAGCAGTACTTC. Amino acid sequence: CASSPGLAGWPSYEQYF.